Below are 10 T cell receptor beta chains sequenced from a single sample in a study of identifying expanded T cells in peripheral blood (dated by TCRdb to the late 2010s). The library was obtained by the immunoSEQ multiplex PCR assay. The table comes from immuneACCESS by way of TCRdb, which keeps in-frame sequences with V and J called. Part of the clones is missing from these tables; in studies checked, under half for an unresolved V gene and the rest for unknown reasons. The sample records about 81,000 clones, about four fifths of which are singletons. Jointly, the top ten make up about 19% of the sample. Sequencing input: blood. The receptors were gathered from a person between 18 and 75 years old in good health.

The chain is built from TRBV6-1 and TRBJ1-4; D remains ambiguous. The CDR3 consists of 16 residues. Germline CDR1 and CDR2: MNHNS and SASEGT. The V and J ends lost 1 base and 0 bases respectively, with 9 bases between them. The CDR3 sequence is CASSEGVVTTNEKLFF. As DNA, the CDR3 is TGTGCCAGCAGTGAAGGAGTGGTAACAACTAATGAAAAACTGTTTTTT.

The CDR3 sequence: CSASWGDTQYF. The CDR3 DNA reads as TGCAGTGCTAGTTGGGGGGATACGCAGTATTTT. The V call is TRBV20-1, the J call TRBJ2-3, with D perhaps assigned TRBD1 or TRBD2 (5 bases each). The CDR3 is 11 amino acids. Trimming shortened V by 3 bases and J by 6 bases, and 7 bases separated the two germline ends. Per the germline V gene, CDR1 is DFQATT and CDR2 is SNEGSKA (reference sequence).

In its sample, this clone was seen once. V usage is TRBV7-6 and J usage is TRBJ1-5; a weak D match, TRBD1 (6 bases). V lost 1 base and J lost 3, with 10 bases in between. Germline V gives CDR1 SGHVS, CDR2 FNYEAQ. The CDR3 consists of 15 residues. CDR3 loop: CASSLEQGFNQPQHF. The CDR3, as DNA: TGTGCCAGCAGCTTAGAACAGGGTTTCAATCAGCCCCAGCATTTT.

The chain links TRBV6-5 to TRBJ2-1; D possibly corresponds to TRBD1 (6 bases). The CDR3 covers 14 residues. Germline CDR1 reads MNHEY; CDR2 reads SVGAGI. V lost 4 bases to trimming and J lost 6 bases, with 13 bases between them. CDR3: CASSFGAGVNEQFF. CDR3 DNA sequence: TGTGCCAGCAGTTTTGGGGCAGGGGTCAATGAGCAGTTCTTC.

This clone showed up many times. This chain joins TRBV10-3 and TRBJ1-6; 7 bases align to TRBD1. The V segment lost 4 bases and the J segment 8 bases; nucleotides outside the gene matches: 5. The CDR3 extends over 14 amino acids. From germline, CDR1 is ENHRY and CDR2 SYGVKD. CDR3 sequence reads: CAISAETGYSPLHF. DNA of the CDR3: TGTGCCATCAGTGCGGAGACAGGGTATTCACCCCTCCACTTT.

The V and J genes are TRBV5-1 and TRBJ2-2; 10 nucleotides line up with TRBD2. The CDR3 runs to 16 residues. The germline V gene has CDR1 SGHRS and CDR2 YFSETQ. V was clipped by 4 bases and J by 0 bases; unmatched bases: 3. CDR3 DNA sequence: TGCGCCAGCAGCCCCGGACTAGCGGCGAACACCGGGGAGCTGTTTTTT. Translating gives CASSPGLAANTGELFF.

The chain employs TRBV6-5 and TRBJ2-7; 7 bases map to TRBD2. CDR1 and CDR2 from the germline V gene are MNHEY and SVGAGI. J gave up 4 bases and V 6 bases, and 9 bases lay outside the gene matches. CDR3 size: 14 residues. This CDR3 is CASSLFSGPYEQYF. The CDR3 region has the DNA TGTGCCAGCAGCTTGTTTAGCGGGCCTTACGAGCAGTACTTC.

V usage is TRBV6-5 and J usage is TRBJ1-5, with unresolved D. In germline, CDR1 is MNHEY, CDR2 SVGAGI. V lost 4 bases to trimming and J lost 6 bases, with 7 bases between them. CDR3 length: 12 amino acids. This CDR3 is CASSSPGQPQHF. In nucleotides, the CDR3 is TGTGCCAGCAGTTCCCCGGGTCAGCCCCAGCATTTT.

CDR3 sequence reads: CAISESEAVNTEAFF. CDR3 nucleotide sequence: TGTGCCATCAGTGAGTCGGAGGCAGTGAACACTGAAGCTTTCTTT. The rearrangement links TRBV10-3 to TRBJ1-1; D is ambiguous. This CDR3 region has 15 residues. V lost 0 bases and J lost 0, with 8 bases in between. Germline V lookup: CDR1 ENHRY, CDR2 SYGVKD.

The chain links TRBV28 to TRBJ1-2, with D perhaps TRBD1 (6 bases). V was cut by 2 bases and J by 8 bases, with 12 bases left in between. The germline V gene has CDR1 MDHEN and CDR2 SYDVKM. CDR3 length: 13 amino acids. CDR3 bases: TGTGCCAGCAGTTTAGCCAACAGGGACGGCTACACCTTC. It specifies CASSLANRDGYTF.